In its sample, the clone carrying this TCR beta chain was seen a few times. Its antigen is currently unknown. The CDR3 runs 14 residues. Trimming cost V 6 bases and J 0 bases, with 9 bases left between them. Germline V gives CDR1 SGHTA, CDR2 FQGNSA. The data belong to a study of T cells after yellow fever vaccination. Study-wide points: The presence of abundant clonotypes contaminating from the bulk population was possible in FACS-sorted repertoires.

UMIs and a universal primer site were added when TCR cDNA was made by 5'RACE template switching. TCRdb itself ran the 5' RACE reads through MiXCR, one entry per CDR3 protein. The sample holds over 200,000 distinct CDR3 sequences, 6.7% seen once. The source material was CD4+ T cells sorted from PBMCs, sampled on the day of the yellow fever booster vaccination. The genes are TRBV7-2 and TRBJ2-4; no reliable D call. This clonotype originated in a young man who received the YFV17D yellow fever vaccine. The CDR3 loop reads CASSKQLAKNIQYF. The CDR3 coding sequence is TGTGCCAGCAGTAAACAATTAGCCAAAAACATTCAGTACTTC.